The rows below give T cell receptor beta chains drawn from one sample of a study of blood T cell repertoires in COVID-19. Clones were sequenced by immunoSEQ multiplex PCR, and TCRdb holds only the in-frame ones, with some missing. The profile shows roughly 200,000 clones, approximately 91% of them singletons. The sample comprised peripheral blood. The receptors were sampled from a man aged 40-49 years with acute or convalescent COVID-19. CDR3s include the opening cysteine and the closing phenylalanine or tryptophan. D genes are given only for firm matches. A clone size is listed for some rows: how often the clone was seen (once, few, many), or a class if it is expanded.

>-|-|TRBV7-9|TRBJ2-1
CASSLSFDEQFF
TGTGCCAGCAGCTTATCCTTCGATGAGCAGTTCTTC
>-|-|TRBV18|TRBJ2-3
CASSPTTGTADTQYF
TGTGCCAGCTCACCCACGACAGGAACGGCAGATACGCAGTATTTT
>few|TRBD1|TRBV5-1|TRBJ1-2
CASSLAGTGGGYTF
TGCGCCAGCAGCTTGGCCGGGACAGGGGGTGGCTACACCTTC
>-|TRBD1|TRBV6-5|TRBJ1-6
CASRMGQANSPLHF
TGTGCCAGTAGGATGGGACAGGCGAATTCACCCCTCCACTTT
>-|-|TRBV28|TRBJ2-3
CASSLRHRGDTQYF
TGTGCCAGCAGTTTGAGGCATCGGGGGGATACGCAGTATTTT
>-|TRBD2|TRBV4-2|TRBJ2-1
CASSQELLAGRGNEQFF
TGTGCCAGCAGCCAAGAGTTACTAGCGGGAAGGGGAAATGAGCAGTTCTTC
>-|-|TRBV5-1|TRBJ1-5
CASSPGRGYNQPQHF
TGCGCCAGCAGCCCGGGACGGGGGTACAATCAGCCCCAGCATTTT
>-|-|TRBV7-7|TRBJ2-2
CASSPKGGLNTGELFF
TGTGCCAGCAGCCCGAAGGGAGGTTTGAACACCGGGGAGCTGTTTTTT
>-|-|TRBV3-1/TRBV3-2|TRBJ2-7
CASSQVSPPSYEQYF
TGTGCCAGCAGCCAAGTCTCCCCTCCCTCCTACGAGCAGTACTTC
>-|-|TRBV5-6|TRBJ1-1
CASSFRGRTEAFF
TGTGCCAGCAGCTTCCGGGGGAGGACTGAAGCTTTCTTT
>-|-|TRBV7-2|TRBJ1-1
CASSPSRLNTEAFF
TGTGCCAGCAGCCCTTCGAGGTTGAACACTGAAGCTTTCTTT
>-|-|TRBV19|TRBJ1-5
CASRLSFWSNQPQHF
TGTGCCAGTAGGTTGAGTTTTTGGAGCAATCAGCCCCAGCATTTT
>-|-|TRBV5-1|TRBJ1-2
CASSLEGQNYGYTF
TGCGCCAGCAGCTTGGAAGGACAGAACTATGGCTACACCTTC
>-|TRBD1|TRBV9|TRBJ2-7
CASSVGGTGLTYEQYF
TGTGCCAGCAGCGTGGGAGGGACAGGGTTAACCTACGAGCAGTACTTC